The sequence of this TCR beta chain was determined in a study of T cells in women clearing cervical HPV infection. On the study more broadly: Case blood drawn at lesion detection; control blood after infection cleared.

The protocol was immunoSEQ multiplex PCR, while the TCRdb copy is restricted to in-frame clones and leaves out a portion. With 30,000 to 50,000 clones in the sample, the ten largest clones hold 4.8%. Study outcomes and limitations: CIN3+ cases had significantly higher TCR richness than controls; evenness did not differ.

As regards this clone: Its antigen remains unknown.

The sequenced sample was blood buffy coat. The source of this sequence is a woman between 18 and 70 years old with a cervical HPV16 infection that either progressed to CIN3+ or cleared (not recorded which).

The part of the CDR3 DNA that was read is TGTGCCAGCAGTGAAGTAAATAGTCTCACAGATACG. It yields the protein CASSEVNSLTDT. The whole CDR3 sequence is CASSEVNSLTDTQYF. The rearrangement uses TRBV2 and TRBJ2-3, with D hard to call. The CDR3 extends 3 residues past the end of the read, so its final part is completed from the germline J gene. CDR1 is SNHLY, CDR2 FYNNEI, per germline. Trimming left V 1 base short and J 2 bases short, with 10 bases between. This CDR3 region has 15 residues.